This T cell receptor beta chain was identified in a study of blood T cell repertoires in COVID-19 (dated by TCRdb to between 2020 and 2021). Turning to the overall study: ImmuneRACE Cohort 3 recovered participants were defined by two consecutive negative NP/OP PCR tests, healthcare professional clearance, or symptom resolution. The samples were drawn from the first 160 participants of the ongoing ImmuneRACE study and from under 1,500 subjects provided by 6 global collaborators. The prospective study material was composed of cDNA or gDNA derived from T cells, B-cell-depleted T cells, or PBMCs. The dataset comprised deeply sampled blood TCRbeta repertoires from subjects exposed to, actively infected with, or recovered from COVID-19. Where HLA class I and class II types were available, the types were taken from metadata supplied by the sample provider, not from assay-based typing. The repertoires were released in a freely available public database intended as a resource for research on the immune response to SARS-CoV-2. Sample metadata almost always included a de-identified subject ID, COVID-19 status, age in years and sex. Samples from collaborators originated in the United States, Italy and Spain and spanned both the acute and convalescent phases of COVID-19.

With respect to this clone: No antigen is known for it. Per-base qualities were not stored, and no clone one base away is much larger.

The CDR3 goes from the cysteine to the phenylalanine over 16 residues. The DNA shown is the 48-base CDR3, in frame from base 1. CDR1 and CDR2, per the germline V gene (reference sequence), are LNHDA and SQIVND. V sheds 4 bases and J sheds 4 bases, leaving 19 bases between their ends. Participants in the prospective study were enrolled through a virtual design, were aged roughly 18 to 100 years, and lived in approximately 25 United States geographic areas. Cohort assignment in the prospective study relied on participant-reported clinical history from a screening survey and a study questionnaire. Mobile phlebotomists in the prospective study collected whole blood, serum and a nasopharyngeal or oropharyngeal swab from every participant. Prospective study participants could optionally give additional blood draws and questionnaires over an approximately two-month period. Before DNA extraction, blood samples from the prospective study were shipped at room temperature or frozen.

TCRbeta CDR3 regions were amplified from genomic DNA by means of the immunoSEQ Assay, a bias-controlled multiplex PCR. Under the source paper's analysis protocol: Within the assay, amplification of reference gene primers was used to estimate how many nucleated cells each sample contained. To quantify the absolute abundance of each unique TCRbeta CDR3 rearrangement, sequence reads were collapsed and filtered. For each sample, productive Simpson clonality was calculated as the square root of Simpson's diversity index across productive rearrangements. Sourced from immuneACCESS, this table was stored by TCRdb with only in-frame sequences that have V and J called. A share of the clones is absent; for the studies checked, an unresolved V gene accounts for under half, and the remainder has no known explanation. The V and J calls and clone size come from that table; D and trimming were worked out from the DNA. Across this sample there are under 400,000 clones, with roughly 86% seen only once. The ten largest make up about 2.1% of the sample.

What the research found in general, with its limitations: The amount of clinical and demographic metadata varied by source and participant and was provided uncurated.

The chain uses TRBV19 and TRBJ1-2; TRBD1 is possibly the D segment (6 matching bases). The sequencing input was PBMCs or T cells enriched from blood (not recorded which). The receptor was derived from a man aged 40-49 years in a cohort exposed to, infected with or recovered from COVID-19 (not recorded which). In nucleotide form, the sequence is TGTGCCAGTAGTACGTCCCGCGGGGGCCGAGGCTATGGCTACACCTTC. Its protein is CASSTSRGGRGYGYTF.